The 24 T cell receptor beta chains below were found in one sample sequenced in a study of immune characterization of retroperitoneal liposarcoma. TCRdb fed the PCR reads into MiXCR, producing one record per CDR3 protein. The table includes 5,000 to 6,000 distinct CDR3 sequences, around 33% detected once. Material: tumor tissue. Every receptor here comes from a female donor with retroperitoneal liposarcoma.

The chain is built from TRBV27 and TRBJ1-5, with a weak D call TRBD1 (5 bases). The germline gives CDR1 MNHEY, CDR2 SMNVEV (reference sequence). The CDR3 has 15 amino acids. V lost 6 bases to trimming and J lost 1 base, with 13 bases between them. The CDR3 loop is CASRPQGWSNQPQHF. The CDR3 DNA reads TGTGCCAGCAGACCCCAGGGATGGAGCAATCAGCCCCAGCATTTT.

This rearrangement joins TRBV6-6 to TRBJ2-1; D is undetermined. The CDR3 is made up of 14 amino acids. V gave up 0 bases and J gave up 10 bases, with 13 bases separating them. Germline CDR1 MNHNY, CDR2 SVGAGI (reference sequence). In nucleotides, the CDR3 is TGTGCCAGCAGTTACTCGACGGGTCCCTACGAGCAGTTCTTC. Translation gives CASSYSTGPYEQFF.

CDR3 region: CASSHRGLSYNEQYF. The DNA for the CDR3 is TGTGCCAGCAGCCACAGGGGGCTTTCCTACAATGAGCAGTACTTC. The chain carries TRBV7-8 and TRBJ2-1; the match to TRBD1 covers 9 bases. The J call may be in error: the DNA end matches TRBJ2-7 better. The CDR3 spans 15 residues. Germline V gives CDR1 SGHVS, CDR2 FQNEAQ.

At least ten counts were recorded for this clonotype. DNA of the CDR3: TGTGCCAGCAGCTTAACAGGGCCCCAAGAGACCCAGTACTTC. Protein sequence: CASSLTGPQETQYF. The chain recombines TRBV7-2 with TRBJ2-5; weak D call: TRBD1 (6 bases). Looked up from germline, CDR1 is SGHTA and CDR2 is FQGNSA. The CDR3 is 14 residues long. Trimming removed 2 bases from V and 1 base from J, with 8 bases in between.

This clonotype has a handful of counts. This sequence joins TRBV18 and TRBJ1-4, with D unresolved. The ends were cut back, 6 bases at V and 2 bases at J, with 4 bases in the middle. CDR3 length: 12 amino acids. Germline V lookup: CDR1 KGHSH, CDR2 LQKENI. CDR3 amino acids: CASSPTNEKLFF. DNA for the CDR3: TGTGCCAGCTCCCCCACTAATGAAAAACTGTTTTTT.

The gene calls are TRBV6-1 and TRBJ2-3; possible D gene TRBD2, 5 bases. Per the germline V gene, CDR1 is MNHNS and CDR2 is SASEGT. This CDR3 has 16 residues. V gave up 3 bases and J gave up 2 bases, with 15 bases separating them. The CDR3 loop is CASSDSREGPTDTQYF. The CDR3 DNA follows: TGTGCCAGCAGTGATTCAAGAGAGGGTCCCACAGATACGCAGTATTTT.

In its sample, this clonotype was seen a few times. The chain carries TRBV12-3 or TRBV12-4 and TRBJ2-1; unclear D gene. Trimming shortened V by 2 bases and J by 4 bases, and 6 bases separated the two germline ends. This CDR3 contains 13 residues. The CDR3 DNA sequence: TGTGCCAGCAGTTTAAGTACGTACAATGAGCAGTTCTTC. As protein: CASSLSTYNEQFF.

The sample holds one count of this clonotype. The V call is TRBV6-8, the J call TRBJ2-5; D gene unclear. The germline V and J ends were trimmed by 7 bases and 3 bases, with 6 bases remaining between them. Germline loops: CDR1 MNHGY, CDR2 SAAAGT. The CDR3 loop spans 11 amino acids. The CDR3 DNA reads TGTGCCAGCACTGCAGAAGAGACCCAGTACTTC. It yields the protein CASTAEETQYF.

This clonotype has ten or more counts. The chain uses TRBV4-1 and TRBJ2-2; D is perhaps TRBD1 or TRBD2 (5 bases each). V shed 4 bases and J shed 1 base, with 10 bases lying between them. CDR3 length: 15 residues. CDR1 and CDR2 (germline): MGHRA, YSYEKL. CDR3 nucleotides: TGCGCCAGCAGCCTGGGACCTCTGAACACCGGGGAGCTGTTTTTT. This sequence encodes CASSLGPLNTGELFF.

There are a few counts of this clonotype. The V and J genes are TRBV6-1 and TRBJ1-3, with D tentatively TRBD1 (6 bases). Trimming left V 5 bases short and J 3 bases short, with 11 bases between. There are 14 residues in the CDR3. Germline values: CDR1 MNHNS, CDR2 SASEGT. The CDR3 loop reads CASSSDRSGNTIYF. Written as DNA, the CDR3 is TGTGCCAGCAGTTCCGACAGGAGTGGAAACACCATATATTTT.

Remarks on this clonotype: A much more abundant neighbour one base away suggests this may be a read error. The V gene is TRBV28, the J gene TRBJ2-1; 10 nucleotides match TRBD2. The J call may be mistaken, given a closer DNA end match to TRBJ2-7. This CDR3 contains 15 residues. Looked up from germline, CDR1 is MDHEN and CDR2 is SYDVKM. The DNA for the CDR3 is TGTGCCAGCAGTTTCCCTAGCGGGAGTGGGAATGAGCAGTACTTC. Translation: CASSFPSGSGNEQYF.

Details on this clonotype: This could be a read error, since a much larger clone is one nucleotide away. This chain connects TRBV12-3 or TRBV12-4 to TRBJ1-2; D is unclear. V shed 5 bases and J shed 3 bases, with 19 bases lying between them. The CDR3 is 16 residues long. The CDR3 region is CASSPGGLREDYGYTF. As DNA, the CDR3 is TGTGCCAGCAGTCCAGGCGGACTTCGGGAGGACTATGGCTACACCTTC.

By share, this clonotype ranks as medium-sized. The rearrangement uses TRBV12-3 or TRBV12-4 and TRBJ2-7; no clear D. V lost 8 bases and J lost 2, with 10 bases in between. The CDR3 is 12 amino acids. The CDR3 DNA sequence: TGTGCCAGCGGTCCGACCGCCTACGAGCAGTACTTC. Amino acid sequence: CASGPTAYEQYF.

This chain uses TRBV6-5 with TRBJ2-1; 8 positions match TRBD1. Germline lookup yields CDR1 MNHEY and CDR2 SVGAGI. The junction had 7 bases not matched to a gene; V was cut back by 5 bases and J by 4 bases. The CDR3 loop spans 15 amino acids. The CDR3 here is CASSPDRAMYNEQFF. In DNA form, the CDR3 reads TGTGCCAGCAGTCCGGACAGGGCCATGTACAATGAGCAGTTCTTC.

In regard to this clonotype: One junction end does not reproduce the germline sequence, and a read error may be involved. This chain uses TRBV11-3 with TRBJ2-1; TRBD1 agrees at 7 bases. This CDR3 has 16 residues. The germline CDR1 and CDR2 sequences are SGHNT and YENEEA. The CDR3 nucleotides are TGTGCCAGCAGCCCCCCGACAGGGTCTTCCTACAATGAGCATTTCTTC. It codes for CASSPPTGSSYNEHFF. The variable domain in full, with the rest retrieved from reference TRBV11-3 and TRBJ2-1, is EAGVVQSPRYKIIEKKQPVAFWCNPISGHNTLYWYLQNLGQGPELLIRYENEEAVDDSQLPKDRFSAERLKGVDSTLKIQPAELGDSAVYLCASSPPTGSSYNEHFFGPGTRLTVL.

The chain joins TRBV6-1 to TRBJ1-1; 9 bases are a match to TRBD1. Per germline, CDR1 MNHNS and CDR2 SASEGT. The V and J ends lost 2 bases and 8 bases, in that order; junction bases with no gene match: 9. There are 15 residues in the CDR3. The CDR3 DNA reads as TGTGCCAGCAGTGAAACAGGGGGCCGGCGATTGGAAGCTTTCTTT. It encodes CASSETGGRRLEAFF.

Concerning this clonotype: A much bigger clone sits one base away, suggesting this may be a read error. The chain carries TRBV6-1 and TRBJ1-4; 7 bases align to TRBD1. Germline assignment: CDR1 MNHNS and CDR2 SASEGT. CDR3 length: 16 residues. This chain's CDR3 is CANSEEQGRTNEKLFF. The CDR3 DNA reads TGTGCCAACAGTGAAGAACAGGGGAGAACTAATGAAAAACTGTTTTTT.

The CDR3, as DNA: TGTGCCAGCAGCTCGGAGGGTACAGATACGCAGTATTTT. This encodes CASSSEGTDTQYF. The chain couples TRBV5-4 to TRBJ2-3; D is possibly TRBD2 (6 bases). The germline CDR1 and CDR2 sequences are SGHNT and YYREEE (reference sequence). The V and J ends lost 3 bases and 3 bases respectively, with 8 bases between them. This CDR3 is 13 amino acids long.

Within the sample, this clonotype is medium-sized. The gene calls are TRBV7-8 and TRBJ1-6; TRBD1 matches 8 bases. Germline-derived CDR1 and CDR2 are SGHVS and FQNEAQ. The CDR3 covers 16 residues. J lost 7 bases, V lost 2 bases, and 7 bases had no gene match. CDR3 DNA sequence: TGTGCCAGCAGCTTAACGGACAGGGTCGGGAATTCACCCCTCCACTTT. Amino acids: CASSLTDRVGNSPLHF.

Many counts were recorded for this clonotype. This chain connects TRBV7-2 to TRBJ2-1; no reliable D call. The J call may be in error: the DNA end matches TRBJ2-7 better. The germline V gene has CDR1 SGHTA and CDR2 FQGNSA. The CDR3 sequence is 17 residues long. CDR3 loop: CASSLRAFRGVGNEQYF. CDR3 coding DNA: TGTGCCAGCAGCTTAAGGGCCTTTCGCGGTGTTGGGAACGAGCAGTACTTC.

The CDR3 spells CASSEHLGLAGGGYSEQYF. The CDR3, as DNA: TGTGCCAGCAGTGAGCATCTGGGACTAGCGGGAGGGGGTTACAGTGAGCAGTACTTC. The chain couples TRBV6-1 to TRBJ2-5; 16 bases line up with TRBD2. CDR1 is MNHNS and CDR2 is SASEGT in the germline V gene. The CDR3 totals 19 residues. The trim removed 3 bases at V and 11 bases at J, leaving 18 bases unmatched.

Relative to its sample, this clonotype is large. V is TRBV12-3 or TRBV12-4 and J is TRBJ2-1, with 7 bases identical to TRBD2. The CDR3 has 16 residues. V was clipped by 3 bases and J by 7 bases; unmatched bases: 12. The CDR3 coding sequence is TGTGCCAGCAGTTTTAGCGGACTCTCGGGACTAAATGAGCAGTTCTTC. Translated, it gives CASSFSGLSGLNEQFF.

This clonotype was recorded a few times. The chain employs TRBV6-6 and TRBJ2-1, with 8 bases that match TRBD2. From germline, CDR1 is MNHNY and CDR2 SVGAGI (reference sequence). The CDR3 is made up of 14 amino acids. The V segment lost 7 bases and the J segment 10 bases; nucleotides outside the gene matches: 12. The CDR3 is CASTSRAGDSEQFF. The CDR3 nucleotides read TGTGCCAGCACCTCCCGAGCGGGAGATTCCGAGCAGTTCTTC.

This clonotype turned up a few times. CDR3 nucleotide sequence: TGCGCCAGCAGCTTGGGGACAGGGGGCAAGACTGAAGCTTTCTTT. The encoded protein is CASSLGTGGKTEAFF. V and J are TRBV5-1 and TRBJ1-1; the match to TRBD1 covers 11 bases. The J segment lost 5 bases and the V segment lost 0 bases, leaving 3 bases of the junction unmatched. Germline CDR1 and CDR2: SGHRS and YFSETQ. The CDR3 spans 15 residues.